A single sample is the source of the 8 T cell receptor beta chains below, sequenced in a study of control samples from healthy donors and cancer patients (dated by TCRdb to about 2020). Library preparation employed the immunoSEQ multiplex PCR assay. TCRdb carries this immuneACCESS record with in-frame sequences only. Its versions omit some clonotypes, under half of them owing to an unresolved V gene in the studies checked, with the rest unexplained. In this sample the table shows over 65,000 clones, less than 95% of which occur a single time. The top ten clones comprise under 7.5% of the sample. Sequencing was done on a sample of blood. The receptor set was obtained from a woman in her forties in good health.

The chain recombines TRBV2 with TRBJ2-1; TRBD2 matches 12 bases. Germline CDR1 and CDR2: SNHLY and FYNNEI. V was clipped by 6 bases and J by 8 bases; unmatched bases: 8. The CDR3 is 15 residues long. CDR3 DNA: TGTGCCAGCAGCAAGACTAGCGGGAGTAGGGATGAGCAGTTCTTC. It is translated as CASSKTSGSRDEQFF.

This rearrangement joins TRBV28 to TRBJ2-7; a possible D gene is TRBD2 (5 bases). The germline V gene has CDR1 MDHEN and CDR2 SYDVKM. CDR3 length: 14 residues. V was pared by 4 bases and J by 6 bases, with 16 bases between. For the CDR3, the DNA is TGTGCCAGCAGTTCCCCGGACGGGATAAGCGAGCAGTACTTC. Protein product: CASSSPDGISEQYF.

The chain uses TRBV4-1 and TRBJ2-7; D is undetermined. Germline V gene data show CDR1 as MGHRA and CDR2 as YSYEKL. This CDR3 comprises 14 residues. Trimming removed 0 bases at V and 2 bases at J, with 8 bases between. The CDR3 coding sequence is TGCGCCAGCAGCCAAGACCTGGGTCCCTACGAGCAGTACTTC. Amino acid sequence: CASSQDLGPYEQYF.

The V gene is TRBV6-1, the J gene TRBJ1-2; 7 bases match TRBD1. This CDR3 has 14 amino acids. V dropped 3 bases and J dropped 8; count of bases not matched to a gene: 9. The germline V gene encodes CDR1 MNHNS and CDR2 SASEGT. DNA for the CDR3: TGTGCCAGCAGTGAGGACAGGAGAGCTCGCGGCTACACCTTC. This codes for CASSEDRRARGYTF.

For the CDR3, the DNA is TGTGCCAGCAGCCCGCTGGCGGGGATTTACAATGAGCAGTTCTTC. This gives the protein CASSPLAGIYNEQFF. V and J are TRBV7-9 and TRBJ2-1, with D maybe TRBD2 (6 bases). Germline V gene sequence: CDR1 SEHNR, CDR2 FQNEAQ (reference sequence). The CDR3 covers 15 residues. V was shortened by 5 bases and J by 4 bases, with 15 bases between the two germline ends.

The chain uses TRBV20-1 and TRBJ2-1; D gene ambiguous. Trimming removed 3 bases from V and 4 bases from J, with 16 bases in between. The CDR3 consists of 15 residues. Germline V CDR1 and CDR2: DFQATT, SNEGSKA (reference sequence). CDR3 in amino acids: CSASPERTEYNEQFF. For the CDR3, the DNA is TGCAGTGCTAGTCCTGAGAGGACCGAATACAATGAGCAGTTCTTC.

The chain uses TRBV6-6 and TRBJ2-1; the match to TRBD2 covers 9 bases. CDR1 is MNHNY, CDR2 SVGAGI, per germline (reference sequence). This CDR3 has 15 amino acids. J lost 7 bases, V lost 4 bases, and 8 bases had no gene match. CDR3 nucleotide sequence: TGTGCCAGCAGTTTAGCGGGAGTGGGCTATAATGAGCAGTTCTTC. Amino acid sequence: CASSLAGVGYNEQFF.

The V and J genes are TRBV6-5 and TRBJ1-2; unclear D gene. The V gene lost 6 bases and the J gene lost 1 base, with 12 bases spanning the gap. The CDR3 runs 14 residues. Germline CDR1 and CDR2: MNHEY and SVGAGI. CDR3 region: CASRDWSDNYGYTF. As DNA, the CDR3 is TGTGCCAGCAGAGATTGGTCCGATAACTATGGCTACACCTTC.